The T cell receptor beta chain under discussion was sequenced for a study of blood T cells in healthy people across ages. Trimming removed 4 bases at V and 0 bases at J, with 15 bases between. The germline V gene encodes CDR1 LGHNA and CDR2 YNFKEQ. This CDR3 region has 16 residues. Together with a sample-barcoded 5' primer, a J-beta primer mix was included in a second PCR lasting about 7 to 12 cycles. A single record per CDR3 protein comes from TCRdb applying MiXCR to the 5' RACE reads. The repertoire includes fewer than 2 million distinct CDR3 sequences, about 39% of them detected once, and roughly 24% sits in the top ten.

Specimen: blood. The clonotype originates from a human donor in good health. The genes are TRBV4-2 and TRBJ1-2; no reliable D call. This CDR3 reads CASSRPGPGANYGYTF. DNA for the CDR3: TGTGCCAGCAGCCGACCTGGACCCGGGGCTAACTATGGCTACACCTTC.